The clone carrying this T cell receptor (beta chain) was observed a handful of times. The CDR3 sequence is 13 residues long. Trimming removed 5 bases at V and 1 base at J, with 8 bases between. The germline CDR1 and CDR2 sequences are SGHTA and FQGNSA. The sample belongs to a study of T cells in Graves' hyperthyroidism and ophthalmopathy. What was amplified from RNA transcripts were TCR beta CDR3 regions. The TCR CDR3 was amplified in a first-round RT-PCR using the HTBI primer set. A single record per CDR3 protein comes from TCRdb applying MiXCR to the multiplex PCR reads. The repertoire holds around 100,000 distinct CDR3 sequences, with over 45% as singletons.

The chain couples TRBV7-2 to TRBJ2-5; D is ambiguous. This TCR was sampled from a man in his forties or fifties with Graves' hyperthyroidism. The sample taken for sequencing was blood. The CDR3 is CASSVPAQETQYF. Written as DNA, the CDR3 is TGTGCCAGCAGCGTCCCGGCCCAAGAGACCCAGTACTTC.